This note documents a single T cell receptor (beta chain) sequence. Its antigen is unknown. V was shortened by 0 bases and J by 0 bases, with 9 bases between the two germline ends. The CDR3 runs 15 residues. CDR1 and CDR2 (germline): SGHNT, YYREEE (reference sequence). Data came from immunoSEQ multiplex PCR; TCRdb stores just in-frame clones and leaves some out. The sample carries 950,000 to 1,300,000 clones, around 75% recorded once. This entry is derived from a study of shared clonotypes between healthy human individuals. Study-wide results and limits: Clonotype sharing across a few donors was observed for around 5.1% of naive CD4 clonotypes. The authors expected sequencing depth to affect clonotype sharing among donors.

This chain links TRBV5-4 with TRBJ1-1; D gene unclear. The TCR was taken from a man aged 18 to 29 in good health. The material sequenced was memory CD4+ T cells sorted from blood. Sample subset: CD45RA-negative fraction. The CDR3 loop is CASSLGQTLNTEAFF. CDR3 DNA: TGTGCCAGCAGCTTGGGCCAGACCCTGAACACTGAAGCTTTCTTT.